The 21 T cell receptor beta chains in this list originate from one sample, sequenced in a study of T cells expressing NK-cell markers. TCRdb derives one entry per CDR3 protein from the 5' RACE reads, leaving out DNA. This repertoire comprises 150,000 to 200,000 distinct CDR3 sequences; its ten largest clones make up less than 20%. Sequencing used blood T cells: a sorted CD56 or NKG2C T cell subset, CD4+ or CD8+ T cells, or bulk PBMC T cells (not recorded which). The source of these receptors is a woman between 18 and 69 years old in good health.

The chain is built from TRBV7-3 and TRBJ2-1; TCRdb picks TRBD1, but there is no DNA to check that call. The CDR3 length is 19 residues. Per germline, CDR1 SGHTA and CDR2 FQGTGA. The CDR3 reads CASSLTWGSGTGDFNEQFF.

The chain uses TRBV14 and TRBJ1-2; no DNA is available, so the TRBD1 call from TCRdb remains unchecked. The CDR3 is 16 amino acids. Germline V CDR1 and CDR2: SGHDN, FVKESK. The CDR3 loop reads CASSSPNGGEDYGYTF.

The chain recombines TRBV12-3 or TRBV12-4 with TRBJ2-7; TCRdb's assignment of TRBD1 cannot be checked, as there is no DNA. This CDR3 has 13 residues. The CDR3 here is CASSQGQGYEQYF.

The chain couples TRBV20-1 to TRBJ2-7; TCRdb picks TRBD1, but there is no DNA to check that call. Germline CDR1 and CDR2: DFQATT and SNEGSKA (reference sequence). CDR3 length: 16 residues. This CDR3 is CSAQGQGRVDGYEQYF.

This chain joins TRBV18 and TRBJ1-3. Per germline, CDR1 KGHSH and CDR2 LQKENI. The length of the CDR3 is 14 residues. CDR3 in amino acids: CASSPTSSGNTIYF. Filled out from reference TRBV18 and TRBJ1-3, the complete variable domain reads NAGVMQNPRHLVRRRGQEARLRCSPMKGHSHVYWYRQLPEEGLKFMVYLQKENIIDESGMPKERFSAEFPKEGPSILRIQQVVRGDSAAYFCASSPTSSGNTIYFGEGSWLTVV.

The gene calls are TRBV24-1 and TRBJ2-7; TCRdb's assignment of TRBD2 cannot be checked, as there is no DNA. Germline V lookup: CDR1 KGHDR, CDR2 SFDVKD. The CDR3 sequence is 19 residues long. This CDR3 is CATSGYTPGLAGRNYEQYF.

The chain combines TRBV10-3 with TRBJ1-3; TCRdb picks TRBD1, but there is no DNA to check that call. The CDR3 loop spans 14 amino acids. Germline CDR1 reads ENHRY; CDR2 reads SYGVKD. The CDR3: CAIRKTGGENTIYF.

The J gene is TRBJ1-6, the V gene TRBV20-1; TCRdb picks TRBD1, but there is no DNA to check that call. Looked up from germline, CDR1 is DFQATT and CDR2 is SNEGSKA (reference sequence). The CDR3 contains 13 residues. CDR3 in amino acids: CSALLPGNSPLHF.

The chain carries TRBV27 and TRBJ2-2; with no DNA, the TCRdb D assignment of TRBD1 cannot be verified. Germline assignment: CDR1 MNHEY and CDR2 SMNVEV (reference sequence). The CDR3 runs 15 residues. CDR3 residues: CASSLTGGVTGELFF.

The chain is built from TRBV20-1 and TRBJ1-6; TCRdb gives TRBD1 as the D gene, but with no DNA this cannot be confirmed. The CDR3 covers 14 residues. Germline assignment: CDR1 DFQATT and CDR2 SNEGSKA (reference sequence). The CDR3: CSARSGQINSPLHF.

CDR3 sequence reads: CSARTGGGNEQFF. The chain links TRBV20-1 to TRBJ2-1; TCRdb calls TRBD1, which cannot be checked without DNA. The CDR3 totals 13 residues. The germline V gene has CDR1 DFQATT and CDR2 SNEGSKA (reference sequence).

This chain connects TRBV5-5 to TRBJ1-5; TCRdb calls TRBD1, which cannot be checked without DNA. CDR3 length equals 15 residues. Germline V gene data show CDR1 as SGHKS and CDR2 as YYEKEE (reference sequence). The CDR3 region is CASSPETGGYQPQHF.

This chain joins TRBV7-9 and TRBJ2-7; TCRdb selects TRBD1, and the lack of DNA leaves this call unchecked. This CDR3 spans 13 amino acids. CDR1 SEHNR and CDR2 FQNEAQ come from the germline V gene (reference sequence). This chain's CDR3 is CAMTTGGRYEQYF.

This chain joins TRBV20-1 and TRBJ2-5; TCRdb calls TRBD2, which cannot be checked without DNA. CDR3 length equals 16 residues. The germline V gene encodes CDR1 DFQATT and CDR2 SNEGSKA (reference sequence). The CDR3 spells CSASGTSSQYQETQYF.

V usage is TRBV20-1 and J usage is TRBJ2-5; TCRdb selects TRBD2, and the lack of DNA leaves this call unchecked. Germline CDR1 DFQATT, CDR2 SNEGSKA (reference sequence). The CDR3 contains 14 residues. CDR3 residues: CSARDGQRMETQYF.

This chain links TRBV11-2 with TRBJ1-4; without DNA, the TCRdb call of TRBD1 cannot be checked. Germline V gene sequence: CDR1 SGHAT, CDR2 FQNNGV. The CDR3 length is 15 residues. CDR3 region: CASSFPGTGREKLFF.

The chain employs TRBV19 and TRBJ2-1; TCRdb outputs TRBD2, but without DNA this stays unchecked. The CDR3 is made up of 16 amino acids. The germline V gene has CDR1 LNHDA and CDR2 SQIVND (reference sequence). CDR3 sequence reads: CASSPGTSGGYNEQFF. The full variable domain, with the rest looked up from reference TRBV19 and TRBJ2-1, is DGGITQSPKYLFRKEGQNVTLSCEQNLNHDAMYWYRQDPGQGLRLIYYSQIVNDFQKGDIAEGYSVSREKKESFPLTVTSAQKNPTAFYLCASSPGTSGGYNEQFFGPGTRLTVL.

The rearrangement links TRBV21-1 to TRBJ1-5. TRBV21-1 is described as a pseudogene. The CDR3 sequence is 13 residues long. CDR3 sequence: CASSRAGREPQHF.

The V and J genes are TRBV5-4 and TRBJ2-7; absent DNA, TCRdb's TRBD1 call cannot be checked. Germline V gene sequence: CDR1 SGHNT, CDR2 YYREEE (reference sequence). This CDR3 is 15 amino acids long. This chain's CDR3 is CASSLDGGGLYEQYF.

The chain combines TRBV5-1 with TRBJ2-3; the D call from TCRdb, TRBD2, cannot be confirmed without DNA. Germline CDR1 and CDR2: SGHRS and YFSETQ. This CDR3 comprises 16 residues. The CDR3 here is CASSSHGTSGSDTQYF.

This rearrangement joins TRBV29-1 to TRBJ1-2; the D gene TCRdb calls, TRBD1, cannot be checked with no DNA. CDR1 and CDR2 (germline): SQVTM, ANQGSEA. There are 13 residues in the CDR3. CDR3 sequence reads: CSVRQGNDYGYTF. Based on the CDR3 plus reference TRBV29-1 and TRBJ1-2, the full variable domain is SAVISQKPSRDICQRGTSLTIQCQVDSQVTMMFWYRQQPGQSLTLIATANQGSEATYESGFVIDKFPISRPNLTFSTLTVSNMSPEDSSIYLCSVRQGNDYGYTFGSGTRLTVV.